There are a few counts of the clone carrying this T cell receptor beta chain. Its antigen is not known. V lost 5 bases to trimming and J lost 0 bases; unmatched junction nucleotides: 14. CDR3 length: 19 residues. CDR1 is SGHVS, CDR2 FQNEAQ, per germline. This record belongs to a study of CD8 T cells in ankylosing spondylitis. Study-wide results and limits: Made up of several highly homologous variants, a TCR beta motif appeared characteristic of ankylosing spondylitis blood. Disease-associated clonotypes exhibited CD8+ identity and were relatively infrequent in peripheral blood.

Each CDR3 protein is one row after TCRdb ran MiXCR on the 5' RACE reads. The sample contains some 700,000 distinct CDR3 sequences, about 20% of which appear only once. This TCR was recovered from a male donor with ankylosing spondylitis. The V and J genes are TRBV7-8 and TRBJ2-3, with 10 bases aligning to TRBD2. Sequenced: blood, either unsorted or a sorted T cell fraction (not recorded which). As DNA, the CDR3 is TGTGCCAGCAGCAGTCGCCTCCGGGCACTAGCGGGAAGCACAGATACGCAGTATTTT. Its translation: CASSSRLRALAGSTDTQYF.